This T cell receptor beta chain was sequenced during a study of beta chain features in type 1 diabetes listed by TCRdb under 2018. Looking at the study overall: Patients and healthy donors did not differ in mean age, gender distribution, total cell number or subset yield. A total of some 100,000,000 sorted cells were examined across all samples, and a strong correlation was observed between cell number per subset and RNA yield. Naive and central memory subsets were obtained from all 30 or so donors, but regulatory and stem cell-like memory subsets were isolated from only 8 patients and roughly 8 healthy donors. The study compared the TCRB repertoires of sorted circulating CD4+ T cell subsets in recently diagnosed type 1 diabetes patients with those in matched healthy donors. General conclusions and limits of the study: PCR may preferentially amplify shorter templates, but because patient and control samples were amplified and corrected together, any resulting skew would affect both groups equally. At VDJ recombination sites, patients with type 1 diabetes made fewer insertions and deleted more nucleotides, a pattern implying thymic rearrangement abnormalities. Naive, central memory and regulatory TCRB repertoires appeared to be more alike among patients than among healthy donors. HLA sub-analyses involved small numbers of individuals, so any influence of HLA type on TCRB rearrangement remained unresolved. A moderate but significant shortening of TCRB CDR3 length was observed in type 1 diabetes patients in all four CD4+ subsets. Sequencing cDNA rather than genomic DNA could over-represent highly expressing activated cells, although activation and CD3 levels did not differ between groups.

As to this clone: Its antigen is unknown. No base-level quality is on record; no much larger clone is a single base apart.

The entire amount of isolated RNA was reverse transcribed using the High Capacity cDNA Reverse Transcription Kit, so the sequenced TCRB transcripts were expressed ones. Deep immunoSEQ sequencing was performed on naive, central memory and regulatory T cell samples, with an average of approximately 3.9 million total reads per sample. Sorted cells were lysed in RLT buffer, and RNA was extracted using DNase-treated RNeasy Micro or Mini kits according to cell number. Each cell subset was processed separately to prevent cross-contamination, with patient and healthy donor samples processed together. The immunoSEQ multiplex PCR was used to amplify TCRB sequences from cDNA, yielding 87-bp fragments that span the CDR3 region. Amplicons were sequenced on the Illumina HiSeq platform. For the original study's pipeline: PCR bias was computationally corrected using synthetic template baselines, reads within Hamming distance 2 were collapsed, and singletons that could not be merged were discarded. By aligning reads against IMGT, V, D and J genes, CDR3 length, and insertions or deletions at six rearrangement sites were assigned. Within each subset, clonotype counts were normalized to sorted cell number, and only after that were true diversity and Gini coefficients computed with the tcR R package. The overlap coefficient, calculated on TCRB nucleotide sequences, was used to measure repertoire sharing. TCRdb provides this immuneACCESS table in a form limited to in-frame rearrangements. Some clones are lacking; in checked studies, under half of them reflect an unresolved V gene, and why the rest are absent is not known. That table supplies the V and J calls and clone size; D and trimming were determined from the DNA. This sample lists 150,000 to 190,000 clones; 10% were detected once. Roughly 0.45% of the sample is in the top ten clones.

From each donor, a single peripheral blood sample of about 120 mL on average was drawn into heparinised tubes. Using a panel that included CD45RO, CCR7, CD25, CD127, CD95 and CD27, naive, central memory, regulatory and stem cell-like memory CD4+ T cells were sorted on a BD FACSAria II. All sorted populations exceeded 95% purity. PBMCs were separated immediately by Lymphoprep density gradient centrifugation and were stained directly, without being cultured. To minimize batch effects, samples were stained and sorted in pairs, one healthy donor with one patient per experiment. The germline ends are 10 bases apart after V is trimmed by 0 bases and J by 0 bases. From the germline V gene, CDR1 is SGHRS and CDR2 is YFSETQ. The CDR3 numbers 17 residues from cysteine through phenylalanine. The read is trimmed to its CDR3 DNA, 51 bases read in frame from base 1.

The sequence joins TRBV5-1 to TRBJ2-6, and perhaps TRBD1 as D gene, on 6 matching bases. The sequencing sample was made of central memory CD4+ T cells from blood. This receptor was identified in a man younger than 40 with type 1 diabetes. The nucleotides are TGCGCCAGCAGCTTGGCCCCACAGGGCTCTGGGGCCAACGTCCTGACTTTC. This yields the protein CASSLAPQGSGANVLTF.